This T cell receptor (beta chain) originates from a study of shared clonotypes between healthy human individuals. The study, taken as a whole, reports: Among donors, sharing of clonotypes was expected to be affected by sequencing depth.

Points on this clone: Its antigen is unknown.

Genomic DNA of every subset was divided equally among multiple immunoSEQ plates. Produced via immunoSEQ multiplex PCR; TCRdb's table is partial and in-frame only. The data show hundreds of thousands of clones, more than 70% seen once. Trimming removed 1 base from V and 5 bases from J; junction bases left unmatched: 9. CDR3 length: 16 amino acids. Looked up from germline, CDR1 is KGHSH and CDR2 is LQKENI. This receptor was obtained from a middle-aged woman in good health. Some clones in this sample may be carry-over from other donors' samples. This chain uses TRBV18 with TRBJ1-1; 8 bases align to TRBD1. Sequencing used PBMCs. In DNA, the CDR3 is TGTGCCAGCTCACCACGGGCCACAGGGGGGAGAACTGAAGCTTTCTTT. It is translated as CASSPRATGGRTEAFF.